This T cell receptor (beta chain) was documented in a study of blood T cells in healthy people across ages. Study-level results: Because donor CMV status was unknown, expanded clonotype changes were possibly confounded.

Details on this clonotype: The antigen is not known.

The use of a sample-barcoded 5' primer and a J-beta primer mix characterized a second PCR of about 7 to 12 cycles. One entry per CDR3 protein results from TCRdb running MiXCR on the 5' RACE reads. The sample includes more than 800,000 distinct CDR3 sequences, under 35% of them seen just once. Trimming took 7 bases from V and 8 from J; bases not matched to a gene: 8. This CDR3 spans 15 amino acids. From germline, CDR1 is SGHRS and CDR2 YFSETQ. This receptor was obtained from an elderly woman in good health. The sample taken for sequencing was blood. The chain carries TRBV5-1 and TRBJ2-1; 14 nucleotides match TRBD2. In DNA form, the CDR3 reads TGCGCCAGCTCCACCGGGACTAGCGGGAGCTATGAGCAGTTCTTC. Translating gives CASSTGTSGSYEQFF.